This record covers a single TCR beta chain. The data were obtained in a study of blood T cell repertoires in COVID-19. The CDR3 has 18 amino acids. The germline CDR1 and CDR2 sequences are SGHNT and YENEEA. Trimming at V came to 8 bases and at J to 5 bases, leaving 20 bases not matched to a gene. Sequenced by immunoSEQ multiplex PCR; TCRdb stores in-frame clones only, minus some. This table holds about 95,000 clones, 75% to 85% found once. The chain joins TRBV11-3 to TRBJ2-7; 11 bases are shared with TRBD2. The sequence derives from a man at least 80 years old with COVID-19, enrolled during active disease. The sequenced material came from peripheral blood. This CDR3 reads CASYYGKVLAGGGNEQYF. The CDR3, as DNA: TGTGCCAGCTACTATGGCAAGGTCCTAGCGGGAGGAGGGAACGAGCAGTACTTC. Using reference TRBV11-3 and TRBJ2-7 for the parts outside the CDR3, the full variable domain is EAGVVQSPRYKIIEKKQPVAFWCNPISGHNTLYWYLQNLGQGPELLIRYENEEAVDDSQLPKDRFSAERLKGVDSTLKIQPAELGDSAVYLCASYYGKVLAGGGNEQYFGPGTRLTVT.